What follows are 27 T cell receptor beta chains derived from one specimen sequenced in a study of blood T cell repertoires in COVID-19. Sequencing was performed with immunoSEQ multiplex PCR; in TCRdb, only in-frame clones are kept and a portion is missing. The data hold 300,000 to 350,000 clones, with around 90% observed a single time. Sequenced: PBMCs or T cells enriched from blood (not recorded which). These receptors all come from a woman under 30 with acute COVID-19.

The count of this clone is one. The chain is built from TRBV27 and TRBJ1-6; D gene ambiguous. Trimming removed 5 bases from V and 8 bases from J, with 13 bases in between. This CDR3 is built from 14 residues. Per germline, CDR1 MNHEY and CDR2 SMNVEV (reference sequence). CDR3 amino acids: CASSPLWGDSPLHF. The DNA of the CDR3 is TGTGCCAGCAGTCCCCTGTGGGGAGATTCACCCCTCCACTTT.

The chain is built from TRBV7-3 and TRBJ1-6; 7 bases map to TRBD1. Germline assignment: CDR1 SGHTA and CDR2 FQGTGA. The ends lost 4 bases at V and 6 bases at J; junction bases unmatched: 3. CDR3 length equals 14 residues. The CDR3, as DNA: TGTGCCAGCAGCTGGGGACAGAGTAATTCACCCCTCCACTTT. It yields the protein CASSWGQSNSPLHF.

This clone was counted a single time. V gene TRBV2 combines with J gene TRBJ1-6; perhaps TRBD1 as D (5 bases). CDR3 length: 13 amino acids. Trimming cost V 8 bases and J 7 bases, with 12 bases left between them. Germline V gene sequence: CDR1 SNHLY, CDR2 FYNNEI. CDR3 sequence (DNA): TGTGCCAGCGTGGAGAGACAGAATTCACCCCTCCACTTT. Translating it yields CASVERQNSPLHF. Together with reference TRBV2 and TRBJ1-6, the CDR3 gives the full variable domain: EPEVTQTPSHQVTQMGQEVILRCVPISNHLYFYWYRQILGQKVEFLVSFYNNEISEKSEIFDDQFSVERPDGSNFTLKIRSTKLEDSAMYFCASVERQNSPLHFGNGTRLTVT.

The gene calls are TRBV28 and TRBJ1-1; the match to TRBD1 covers 9 bases. The CDR3 is 16 residues long. Germline loops: CDR1 MDHEN, CDR2 SYDVKM. Trimming took 5 bases from V and 1 from J; bases not matched to a gene: 8. Here the CDR3 reads CASSPRDRVGNTEAFF. DNA for the CDR3: TGTGCCAGCAGTCCGCGGGACAGGGTCGGGAACACTGAAGCTTTCTTT.

The chain carries TRBV29-1 and TRBJ2-1; 8 positions match TRBD2. This CDR3 has 14 amino acids. The V gene's germline CDR1 is SQVTM and CDR2 ANQGSEA. V lost 7 bases, J lost 4 bases, and 9 bases stayed unmatched. CDR3 loop: CSGKAGATYNEQFF. The DNA for the CDR3 is TGCAGCGGAAAAGCGGGAGCGACGTACAATGAGCAGTTCTTC.

This clone occurred a few times. CDR3 DNA: TGCGCCAGCGCTGACGGGACAGGGAATGAAAAACTGTTTTTT. This gives the protein CASADGTGNEKLFF. V and J are TRBV5-1 and TRBJ1-4; 9 positions agree with TRBD1. The germline V gene has CDR1 SGHRS and CDR2 YFSETQ. The J segment lost 5 bases and the V segment lost 7 bases, leaving 6 bases of the junction unmatched. This CDR3 is 14 amino acids long.

The chain joins TRBV18 to TRBJ2-3, with a possible D match to TRBD1 (6 bases). Germline-derived CDR1 and CDR2 are KGHSH and LQKENI. The CDR3 extends over 17 amino acids. Trimming took off 3 bases at V and 0 bases at J, with 16 bases between the two ends. Here the CDR3 DNA reads TGTGCCAGCTCACCTTTGGACAGCGTCTTTAGCACAGATACGCAGTATTTT. Its protein is CASSPLDSVFSTDTQYF.

The genes are TRBV10-3 and TRBJ2-3, with 9 bases identical to TRBD2. V was clipped by 4 bases and J by 4 bases; unmatched bases: 6. The CDR3 spans 15 residues. Germline loops: CDR1 ENHRY, CDR2 SYGVKD. In DNA form, the CDR3 reads TGTGCCATCAGTGGGACTAGCGACATGCCAGATACGCAGTATTTT. Amino acids: CAISGTSDMPDTQYF.

The chain uses TRBV6-1 and TRBJ2-7, with 10 bases identical to TRBD2. This CDR3 is built from 15 residues. The germline V gene has CDR1 MNHNS and CDR2 SASEGT. With V trimmed by 1 base and J by 5 bases, 5 bases remained unmatched. In nucleotides, the CDR3 is TGTGCCAGCAGTGAAGACGCTAGCGGGAGCAACGAGCAGTACTTC. It specifies CASSEDASGSNEQYF.

The chain joins TRBV6-6 to TRBJ2-7, with a tentative D call TRBD1 (5 bases). The CDR3 totals 11 residues. Germline V lookup: CDR1 MNHNY, CDR2 SVGAGI (reference sequence). The V and J ends lost 8 bases and 4 bases respectively, with 9 bases between them. CDR3 DNA: TGTGCCAGCGGCCAGGGTTACGAGCAGTACTTC. As protein: CASGQGYEQYF.

This chain uses TRBV5-6 with TRBJ1-5; a weak D match, TRBD1 (5 bases). The germline gives CDR1 SGHDT, CDR2 YYEEEE. The CDR3 sequence is 14 residues long. V was shortened by 0 bases and J by 4 bases, with 8 bases between the two germline ends. CDR3 sequence (DNA): TGTGCCAGCAGCTTGGCGGCAGGGAATCAGCCCCAGCATTTT. Encoded protein: CASSLAAGNQPQHF.

V is TRBV7-9 and J is TRBJ2-1; TRBD1 agrees at 9 bases. The CDR3 sequence is 15 residues long. Germline V gives CDR1 SEHNR, CDR2 FQNEAQ (reference sequence). The ends lost 3 bases at V and 4 bases at J; junction bases unmatched: 4. The CDR3 is CASSLDRGGYNEQFF. The CDR3 bases are TGTGCCAGCAGCTTGGACAGGGGTGGGTACAATGAGCAGTTCTTC.

The chain is built from TRBV29-1 and TRBJ2-6, with D maybe TRBD1 (7 bases). This CDR3 region has 17 residues. Germline-derived CDR1 and CDR2 are SQVTM and ANQGSEA. The ends were cut back, 1 base at V and 0 bases at J, with 13 bases in the middle. The CDR3 region has the DNA TGCAGCGTTGAAGGGCAGGGGGGTGTCTCTGGGGCCAACGTCCTGACTTTC. Translating gives CSVEGQGGVSGANVLTF.

This clone was observed many times. The chain couples TRBV7-9 to TRBJ2-7; 8 nucleotides line up with TRBD2. The trim removed 3 bases at V and 6 bases at J, leaving 7 bases unmatched. The CDR3 has 14 residues. Looked up from germline, CDR1 is SEHNR and CDR2 is FQNEAQ (reference sequence). The CDR3 DNA reads TGTGCCAGCAGCTTCCCCCGGGGGGGAGGCGAGCAGTACTTC. Protein: CASSFPRGGGEQYF.

This clone showed up just a few times. The chain is built from TRBV7-9 and TRBJ1-1; D is uncertain. Trimming shortened V by 1 base and J by 2 bases, and 5 bases separated the two germline ends. CDR1 and CDR2 (germline): SEHNR, FQNEAQ (reference sequence). The length of the CDR3 is 13 residues. CDR3 in DNA: TGTGCCAGCAGCTTAGAAACAAACACTGAAGCTTTCTTT. Translating gives CASSLETNTEAFF. Supplemented by reference TRBV7-9 and TRBJ1-1, the full variable domain reads DTGVSQNPRHKITKRGQNVTFRCDPISEHNRLYWYRQTLGQGPEFLTYFQNEAQLEKSRLLSDRFSAERPKGSFSTLEIQRTEQGDSAMYLCASSLETNTEAFFGQGTRLTVV.

The chain couples TRBV28 to TRBJ2-5; 10 bases align to TRBD2. Germline V gene sequence: CDR1 MDHEN, CDR2 SYDVKM. V lost 1 base to trimming and J lost 2 bases; unmatched junction nucleotides: 10. This CDR3 is 18 amino acids long. This chain's CDR3 is CASSLSLLAGVYQETQYF. The CDR3 bases are TGTGCCAGCAGTTTATCCTTGCTAGCGGGAGTTTATCAAGAGACCCAGTACTTC.

The chain has TRBV20-1 and TRBJ2-5, with 9 bases lining up with TRBD2. With V trimmed by 3 bases and J by 5 bases, 7 bases remained unmatched. Germline V gene sequence: CDR1 DFQATT, CDR2 SNEGSKA (reference sequence). The CDR3 is made up of 14 amino acids. As DNA, the CDR3 is TGCAGTGCTAGTCTGGCTAGCGGGATGGAGACCCAGTACTTC. This sequence encodes CSASLASGMETQYF.

The V gene is TRBV5-6, the J gene TRBJ2-7; D is uncertain. Trimming shortened V by 4 bases and J by 7 bases, and 9 bases separated the two germline ends. In germline, CDR1 is SGHDT, CDR2 YYEEEE. There are 11 residues in the CDR3. The CDR3 spells CASSASLEQYF. As DNA, the CDR3 is TGTGCCAGCAGCGCGTCCTTGGAGCAGTACTTC. The entire variable domain, with the rest obtained from reference TRBV5-6 and TRBJ2-7, is as follows: DAGVTQSPTHLIKTRGQQVTLRCSPKSGHDTVSWYQQALGQGPQFIFQYYEEEERQRGNFPDRFSGHQFPNYSSELNVNALLLGDSALYLCASSASLEQYFGPGTRLTVT.

This sequence joins TRBV9 and TRBJ1-1; D gene uncertain. Trimming shortened V by 3 bases and J by 3 bases, and 18 bases separated the two germline ends. The CDR3 runs to 16 residues. Germline V gene lookup returns CDR1 SGDLS and CDR2 YYNGEE. For the CDR3, the DNA is TGTGCCAGCAGCGCCGATCCGGGGAGGGCCCACACTGAAGCTTTCTTT. Its protein is CASSADPGRAHTEAFF.

The chain links TRBV27 to TRBJ2-6; 9 bases are shared with TRBD1. The V gene's germline CDR1 is MNHEY and CDR2 SMNVEV (reference sequence). The CDR3 runs to 16 residues. Germline trimming cut 6 bases from V and 4 bases from J; bases unmatched to any gene: 7. The CDR3 region has the DNA TGTGCCAGCAGCCGGAAACAGGGGGCAGGGGCCAACGTCCTGACTTTC. This translates into CASSRKQGAGANVLTF.

The V and J genes are TRBV7-9 and TRBJ2-5; no firm D call. Trimming removed 5 bases at V and 5 bases at J, with 39 bases between. From germline, CDR1 is SEHNR and CDR2 FQNEAQ (reference sequence). The CDR3 runs 22 residues. Here the CDR3 DNA reads TGTGCCAGCAGCAACAAACACCTGGCCTGGGTTGGTACTCCTTCGGCCGGGGAGACCCAGTACTTC. Translating it yields CASSNKHLAWVGTPSAGETQYF.

Only a few counts were recorded for this clone. The rearrangement joins TRBV7-9 to TRBJ1-6; perhaps TRBD1 as D (5 bases). Germline-derived CDR1 and CDR2 are SEHNR and FQNEAQ (reference sequence). The CDR3 has 15 amino acids. V dropped 0 bases and J dropped 10 bases, with 13 bases sitting between them. CDR3 nucleotide sequence: TGTGCCAGCAGCTTAGCGCAGGGAGGGGACTCACCCCTCCACTTT. Translating gives CASSLAQGGDSPLHF.

The gene calls are TRBV6-5 and TRBJ1-3; a weak D match, TRBD1 (5 bases). Trimming shortened V by 5 bases and J by 0 bases, and 8 bases separated the two germline ends. Germline assignment: CDR1 MNHEY and CDR2 SVGAGI. There are 14 residues in the CDR3. The CDR3, as DNA: TGTGCCAGCAGTACGACAGTCTCTGGAAACACCATATATTTT. It encodes CASSTTVSGNTIYF.

The chain recombines TRBV5-5 with TRBJ2-7; 7 nucleotides agree with TRBD1. CDR1 is SGHKS and CDR2 is YYEKEE in the germline V gene (reference sequence). The CDR3 has 17 residues. Trimming cost V 2 bases and J 6 bases; bases outside gene matches: 17. CDR3 coding DNA: TGTGCCAGCAGCTTCACCGACGGACAGGCCCGAAGGGCCGAGCAGTACTTC. Translation: CASSFTDGQARRAEQYF.

The chain couples TRBV11-2 to TRBJ2-7; 9 bases align to TRBD2. Germline-derived CDR1 and CDR2 are SGHAT and FQNNGV. Trimming at V came to 4 bases and at J to 3 bases, leaving 4 bases not matched to a gene. The CDR3 covers 14 residues. CDR3 DNA: TGTGCCAGCAGCTCTAGCGGGAATCACTACGAGCAGTACTTC. Its protein is CASSSSGNHYEQYF.

This chain links TRBV6-5 with TRBJ1-1; a weak D match, TRBD1 (6 bases). Per germline, CDR1 MNHEY and CDR2 SVGAGI. This CDR3 spans 16 amino acids. V dropped 4 bases and J dropped 0 bases, with 15 bases sitting between them. For the CDR3, the DNA is TGTGCCAGCAGTTCGCGACAGGCTACCATGAACACTGAAGCTTTCTTT. It specifies CASSSRQATMNTEAFF.

This rearrangement joins TRBV25-1 to TRBJ1-1; D is perhaps TRBD1 (5 bases). Germline CDR1 is MGHDK and CDR2 is SYGVNS. V lost 1 base to trimming and J lost 8 bases, with 14 bases between them. CDR3 length equals 14 residues. For the CDR3, the DNA is TGTGCCAGCAGTGAATGGGGCGGCCGACTGGAAGCTTTCTTT. Protein: CASSEWGGRLEAFF.